The 17 T cell receptor beta chains reported below all come from one sample, sequenced in a study of T cell changes during pregnancy in multiple sclerosis. Sequencing used immunoSEQ multiplex PCR; TCRdb keeps in-frame clones, though not all of them. The table has roughly 50,000 clones, approximately 92% seen once. Sequenced here: CD4+ T cells from peripheral blood mononuclear cells, sampled in the third trimester of pregnancy. These receptors came from a female donor with multiple sclerosis, enrolled in a pregnancy study.

The chain recombines TRBV6-5 with TRBJ1-6; 8 nucleotides align to TRBD1. Germline CDR1 is MNHEY and CDR2 is SVGAGI. V was pared by 7 bases and J by 7 bases, with 3 bases of the junction left unmatched. The CDR3 loop spans 13 amino acids. CDR3 nucleotide sequence: TGTGCCAGCACCACAGGGGGGAATTCACCCCTCCACTTT. Translating gives CASTTGGNSPLHF.

This chain joins TRBV6-5 and TRBJ1-2; 8 bases line up with TRBD1. This CDR3 has 15 amino acids. The germline V gene has CDR1 MNHEY and CDR2 SVGAGI. V trimming: 5 bases; J trimming: 10 bases; junction bases outside the gene matches: 15. The chain's CDR3 is CASSPAWTGTSDYTF. The DNA for the CDR3 is TGTGCCAGCAGTCCCGCGTGGACAGGGACATCTGACTACACCTTC.

The chain uses TRBV5-4 and TRBJ2-1; TRBD2 matches at 9 bases. J lost 5 bases, V lost 0 bases, and 0 bases had no gene match. The length of the CDR3 is 14 residues. Germline V gene lookup returns CDR1 SGHNT and CDR2 YYREEE (reference sequence). CDR3 protein: CASSLVAGDNEQFF. The CDR3 DNA reads as TGTGCCAGCAGCTTGGTAGCGGGAGACAATGAGCAGTTCTTC.

The chain uses TRBV7-2 and TRBJ2-5; no firm D call. Trimming cost V 5 bases and J 7 bases, with 11 bases left between them. The CDR3 loop spans 12 amino acids. CDR1 SGHTA and CDR2 FQGNSA come from the germline V gene. The chain's CDR3 is CASSPPHGTQYF. The DNA of the CDR3 is TGTGCCAGCAGCCCTCCCCACGGGACCCAGTACTTC. The whole variable domain, filled in from reference TRBV7-2 and TRBJ2-5, reads GAGVSQSPSNKVTEKGKDVELRCDPISGHTALYWYRQSLGQGLEFLIYFQGNSAPDKSGLPSDRFSAERTGGSVSTLTIQRTQQEDSAVYLCASSPPHGTQYFGPGTRLLVL.

The chain links TRBV4-1 to TRBJ2-7; 7 bases line up with TRBD1. V lost 3 bases to trimming and J lost 2 bases; unmatched junction nucleotides: 13. CDR3 size: 17 residues. Germline CDR1 MGHRA, CDR2 YSYEKL. The CDR3 sequence: CASSQADRAEKAYEQYF. CDR3 coding DNA: TGCGCCAGCAGCCAGGCCGACAGGGCGGAAAAAGCCTACGAGCAGTACTTC.

The chain recombines TRBV5-1 with TRBJ1-6, with D unclear. With 1 base removed from V and 7 bases from J, the gap between germline ends came to 9 bases. CDR1 is SGHRS and CDR2 is YFSETQ in the germline V gene. This CDR3 comprises 14 residues. CDR3 in DNA: TGCGCCAGCAGCTTGAAAGGAGGGAATTCACCCCTCCACTTT. As protein: CASSLKGGNSPLHF. Supplemented by reference TRBV5-1 and TRBJ1-6, the full variable domain reads KAGVTQTPRYLIKTRGQQVTLSCSPISGHRSVSWYQQTPGQGLQFLFEYFSETQRNKGNFPGRFSGRQFSNSRSEMNVSTLELGDSALYLCASSLKGGNSPLHFGNGTRLTVT.

The chain employs TRBV7-8 and TRBJ1-1, with 8 bases fitting TRBD1. From germline, CDR1 is SGHVS and CDR2 FQNEAQ. The CDR3 loop spans 16 amino acids. Trimming at V came to 6 bases and at J to 3 bases, leaving 12 bases not matched to a gene. CDR3 loop: CASSSQGAVGDTEAFF. The DNA for the CDR3 is TGTGCCAGCAGTTCCCAGGGGGCAGTGGGTGACACTGAAGCTTTCTTT.

The genes are TRBV9 and TRBJ2-3; D call uncertain. From germline, CDR1 is SGDLS and CDR2 YYNGEE. The CDR3 loop spans 14 amino acids. Between the trimmed V and J ends, which lost 3 bases and 0 bases, there was a span of 8 bases. CDR3 nucleotides: TGTGCCAGCAGCGCTAGACCAAGCACAGATACGCAGTATTTT. It codes for CASSARPSTDTQYF.

V usage is TRBV10-3 and J usage is TRBJ1-4; TRBD1 matches 9 bases. CDR3 size: 15 residues. V lost 3 bases and J lost 10; bases outside the gene matches: 9. Germline V gives CDR1 ENHRY, CDR2 SYGVKD. CDR3 bases: TGTGCCATCAGTGACCCGGGACAGGGTAACGGAAAACTGTTTTTT. This codes for CAISDPGQGNGKLFF.

This chain links TRBV11-2 with TRBJ2-5; TRBD2 matches at 12 bases. This CDR3 is built from 19 residues. Germline V gene data show CDR1 as SGHAT and CDR2 as FQNNGV. The V gene end was trimmed by 5 bases and the J gene end by 0 bases; junction bases not matched to a gene: 13. CDR3 sequence reads: CASSRPTSGRGGYQETQYF. The DNA of the CDR3 is TGTGCCAGCAGCCGGCCGACTAGCGGGAGAGGGGGGTACCAAGAGACCCAGTACTTC.

The V gene is TRBV7-2, the J gene TRBJ2-2; perhaps TRBD2 as D (6 bases). CDR1 and CDR2 from the germline V gene are SGHTA and FQGNSA. The CDR3 has 13 residues. Trimming left V 7 bases short and J 2 bases short, with 8 bases between. CDR3 amino acids: CASKAGNTGELFF. The CDR3 DNA is TGTGCCAGCAAGGCGGGAAACACCGGGGAGCTGTTTTTT.

V usage is TRBV2 and J usage is TRBJ2-1; D is ambiguous. The CDR3 totals 14 residues. CDR1 and CDR2 (germline): SNHLY, FYNNEI. Trimming removed 8 bases at V and 4 bases at J, with 15 bases between. In nucleotides, the CDR3 is TGTGCCAGCGAGGTGGGTACCTCTTACAATGAGCAGTTCTTC. Protein: CASEVGTSYNEQFF.

This chain joins TRBV6-6 and TRBJ1-2, with unresolved D. CDR1 is MNHNY, CDR2 SVGAGI, per germline (reference sequence). The length of the CDR3 is 13 residues. V shed 3 bases and J shed 4 bases, with 9 bases lying between them. CDR3 amino acids: CASSYDSVYGYTF. CDR3 DNA sequence: TGTGCCAGCAGTTATGACTCAGTCTATGGCTACACCTTC.

V and J are TRBV28 and TRBJ2-2; D unclear. CDR1 and CDR2 from the germline V gene are MDHEN and SYDVKM. The CDR3 runs 15 residues. The V end was cut by 1 base, the J end by 3 bases, with 9 bases between. The CDR3, as DNA: TGTGCCAGCAGTTTATCCGGCGGATACACCGGGGAGCTGTTTTTT. Protein sequence: CASSLSGGYTGELFF.

V and J are TRBV9 and TRBJ2-2; no reliable D call. This CDR3 is built from 14 residues. V was cut by 0 bases and J by 6 bases, with 9 bases left in between. Per the germline V gene, CDR1 is SGDLS and CDR2 is YYNGEE. Here the CDR3 DNA reads TGTGCCAGCAGCGTAGCTACGACTTCCGGGGAGCTGTTTTTT. Translation gives CASSVATTSGELFF.

The V call is TRBV9, the J call TRBJ2-1; TRBD1 agrees at 8 bases. Germline V gene sequence: CDR1 SGDLS, CDR2 YYNGEE. V lost 1 base and J lost 10; bases outside the gene matches: 13. The CDR3 length is 16 residues. In nucleotides, the CDR3 is TGTGCCAGCAGCGTATTCGTCTCAGGGGGCAGGGCGGAGCAGTTCTTC. The encoded protein is CASSVFVSGGRAEQFF.

The chain carries TRBV29-1 and TRBJ2-5; D is possibly TRBD2 (5 bases). The CDR3 is made up of 13 amino acids. From germline, CDR1 is SQVTM and CDR2 ANQGSEA. The CDR3 region is CIGTAEDQETQYF. Here the CDR3 DNA reads TGCATCGGAACGGCGGAGGACCAAGAGACCCAGTACTTC. Filled out from reference TRBV29-1 and TRBJ2-5, the complete variable domain reads SAVISQKPSRDICQRGTSLTIQCQVDSQVTMMFWYRQQPGQSLTLIATANQGSEATYESGFVIDKFPISRPNLTFSTLTVSNMSPEDSSIYLCIGTAEDQETQYFGPGTRLLVL.